These 32 T cell receptor beta chains were sequenced from one sample in a study of shared clonotypes between healthy human individuals. Clones were read by immunoSEQ multiplex PCR, and TCRdb kept only the in-frame ones, dropping some. Seen here are about 490,000 clones, approximately 81% observed once, and the top ten hold approximately 11%. Specimen: PBMCs. The receptors were sampled from a woman aged 40 to 49 in good health. Some clones in this sample may be carry-over from other donors' samples.

A word on this clone: A read error may explain this, as a much larger clone is one base away. Likely a read error: the CDR3 ends without its conserved phenylalanine or tryptophan. The rearrangement links TRBV5-1 to TRBJ2-7; no clear D. The CDR3 runs to 13 residues. The V end lost 0 bases, the J end lost 3 bases, and 7 bases lay between the germline ends. In germline, CDR1 is SGHRS, CDR2 YFSETQ. CDR3 nucleotides: TGCGCCAGCAGCTTGGAGAGAGGCTACGAGCAGTACCTC. It codes for CASSLERGYEQYL.

This sequence joins TRBV28 and TRBJ1-2; tentatively, D is TRBD1 (5 bases). V dropped 2 bases and J dropped 4 bases, with 17 bases sitting between them. Germline V gives CDR1 MDHEN, CDR2 SYDVKM. This CDR3 is 16 amino acids long. The CDR3 bases are TGTGCCAGCAGTTTAGGGGCCGGCGGGGTTGGCTATGGCTACACCTTC. Translating gives CASSLGAGGVGYGYTF.

As for this clone: This likely came from a read error, as a far larger clone is one base away. The chain carries TRBV2 and TRBJ2-5; unclear D gene. Germline values: CDR1 SNHLY, CDR2 FYNNEI. V gave up 3 bases and J gave up 3 bases, with 8 bases separating them. The CDR3 runs to 13 residues. CDR3 region: CASSEISKETQYF. CDR3 nucleotide sequence: TGTGCCAGCAGTGAGATATCGAAAGAGACCCAGTACTTC.

V usage is TRBV27 and J usage is TRBJ2-6, with 8 bases lining up with TRBD1. V dropped 4 bases and J dropped 1; count of bases not matched to a gene: 12. The CDR3 is made up of 19 amino acids. From germline, CDR1 is MNHEY and CDR2 SMNVEV (reference sequence). The CDR3: CASSSQTGDFYSGANVLTF. CDR3 nucleotides: TGTGCCAGCAGTTCCCAGACAGGGGACTTCTATTCTGGGGCCAACGTCCTGACTTTC. The variable domain in full, with the rest retrieved from reference TRBV27 and TRBJ2-6, is EAQVTQNPRYLITVTGKKLTVTCSQNMNHEYMSWYRQDPGLGLRQIYYSMNVEVTDKGDVPEGYKVSRKEKRNFPLILESPSPNQTSLYFCASSSQTGDFYSGANVLTFGAGSRLTVL.

This sequence joins TRBV6-5 and TRBJ2-2, with D hard to call. Trimming left V 2 bases short and J 3 bases short, with 7 bases between. The CDR3 loop spans 14 amino acids. Germline lookup yields CDR1 MNHEY and CDR2 SVGAGI. This CDR3 is CASSYPRDTGELFF. CDR3 bases: TGTGCCAGCAGTTACCCACGGGACACCGGGGAGCTGTTTTTT.

The genes are TRBV19 and TRBJ2-7, with D possibly being TRBD1 (5 bases). The CDR3 covers 15 residues. Trimming pared 3 bases from V and 3 bases from J, leaving 15 bases between. Germline lookup yields CDR1 LNHDA and CDR2 SQIVND (reference sequence). For the CDR3, the DNA is TGTGCCAGTAGTATCGGTCAGGGTGGGGTCTACGAGCAGTACTTC. Amino acids: CASSIGQGGVYEQYF.

This chain uses TRBV21-1 with TRBJ2-6; TRBD2 is taken as the D call from the table, unchecked against the DNA. TRBV21-1 corresponds to a pseudogene. The CDR3 has 22 residues. CDR3 in DNA: TGTGCCAGCAGCAACCCGAGGGAGTTTGAGCGGGAGGGAGACTCTGGGGCCAACGTCCTGACTTTC. It translates to CASSNPREFEREGDSGANVLTF.

Concerning this clone itself: This probably arose from a read error, given a far larger clone one base away. V and J are TRBV14 and TRBJ2-7, with D unresolved. Germline V lookup: CDR1 SGHDN, CDR2 FVKESK. V was shortened by 5 bases and J by 2 bases, with 7 bases between the two germline ends. The CDR3 covers 12 residues. This CDR3 reads CASSNRTYEQYF. The CDR3 DNA reads as TGTGCCAGCAGCAATCGGACCTACGAGCAGTACTTC.

About this clone: A read error is the likely source, as a far larger clone sits one nucleotide away. V gene TRBV30 combines with J gene TRBJ1-1, with D hard to call. The CDR3 is 15 amino acids. With 0 bases removed from V and 1 base from J, the gap between germline ends came to 12 bases. The germline V gene has CDR1 GTSNPN and CDR2 SVGIG (reference sequence). CDR3 region: CAWSVIVRQNTEAFF. CDR3 nucleotide sequence: TGTGCCTGGAGTGTAATAGTACGGCAGAACACTGAAGCTTTCTTT.

This clone was seen just once. The V call is TRBV4-2, the J call TRBJ2-1, with TRBD2 matching 14 bases. This CDR3 spans 15 amino acids. With 4 bases clipped from V and 9 bases from J, the junction kept 5 bases outside the gene matches. The V gene's germline CDR1 is LGHNA and CDR2 YNFKEQ. Written as DNA, the CDR3 is TGTGCCAGCAGCCTGGGACTAGCGGGAGAGGGTGAGCAGTTCTTC. Translating gives CASSLGLAGEGEQFF.

The sample holds one count of this clone. A single base is all that separates this from a far larger clone, so a read error is likely. The CDR3 does not close with the conserved phenylalanine or tryptophan, likely indicating a read error. The sample has other DNA sequences that encode this CDR3 too. The chain employs TRBV15 and TRBJ2-4; D remains unclear. V was clipped by 2 bases and J by 2 bases, with 19 bases between them. Germline V CDR1 and CDR2: LNHNV, YYDKDF (reference sequence). The CDR3 runs to 18 residues. The CDR3 nucleotides read TGTGCCACCAGCAGAAGCCATGCTACACAATCTACCAAAAACATTCAGTACCTC. Amino acid sequence: CATSRSHATQSTKNIQYL.

This chain uses TRBV6-1 with TRBJ2-2; D gene unclear. Trimming removed 6 bases from V and 4 bases from J, with 9 bases in between. The CDR3 totals 13 residues. Looked up from germline, CDR1 is MNHNS and CDR2 is SASEGT. The DNA of the CDR3 is TGTGCCAGCAGACAATCCGGCACCGGGGAGCTGTTTTTT. Protein sequence: CASRQSGTGELFF.

The V call is TRBV7-9, the J call TRBJ1-1; no clear D gene. Trimming removed 2 bases from V and 1 base from J, with 8 bases in between. The CDR3 length is 14 residues. The germline V gene encodes CDR1 SEHNR and CDR2 FQNEAQ (reference sequence). The CDR3 coding sequence is TGTGCCAGCAGCTTATATTCCGAGAACACTGAAGCTTTCTTT. Translated, it gives CASSLYSENTEAFF. The variable domain in full, with the rest retrieved from reference TRBV7-9 and TRBJ1-1, is DTGVSQNPRHKITKRGQNVTFRCDPISEHNRLYWYRQTLGQGPEFLTYFQNEAQLEKSRLLSDRFSAERPKGSFSTLEIQRTEQGDSAMYLCASSLYSENTEAFFGQGTRLTVV.

Remarks on this clone: A far larger clone is just one base off, so this is likely a read error. The chain couples TRBV30 to TRBJ2-1; TRBD2 agrees at 8 bases. Germline CDR1 is GTSNPN and CDR2 is SVGIG (reference sequence). Germline trimming cut 1 base from V and 0 bases from J; bases unmatched to any gene: 8. The CDR3 runs to 17 residues. This CDR3 reads CAWSGGLEGNSYNEQFF. CDR3 sequence (DNA): TGTGCCTGGAGTGGGGGACTAGAGGGAAACTCCTACAATGAGCAGTTCTTC.

The chain joins TRBV6-1 to TRBJ2-1; 9 bases map to TRBD1. The CDR3 has 16 residues. CDR1 is MNHNS and CDR2 is SASEGT in the germline V gene. V lost 4 bases, J lost 1 base, and 5 bases stayed unmatched. The CDR3 DNA is TGTGCCAGCAGTGCCCTGGACAGGGGATCCTACAATGAGCAGTTCTTC. It translates to CASSALDRGSYNEQFF.

This CDR3 is CASSQEGETSYYNEQFF. DNA of the CDR3: TGCGCCAGCAGCCAAGAGGGCGAGACTAGCTACTACAATGAGCAGTTCTTC. The rearrangement uses TRBV4-3 and TRBJ2-1, with 7 bases fitting TRBD2. CDR3 length: 17 amino acids. J was trimmed by 3 bases and V by 0 bases; bases with no gene match: 8. CDR1 is LGHNA and CDR2 is YSLEER in the germline V gene.

The V call is TRBV27, the J call TRBJ1-2, with a tentative D call TRBD1 (5 bases). This CDR3 region has 14 residues. Deletions cut 5 bases from V and 5 bases from J, with 15 bases between. CDR1 and CDR2 from the germline V gene are MNHEY and SMNVEV (reference sequence). CDR3 sequence (DNA): TGTGCCAGCAGTCCTATGGGAGGGGCGTATGGCTACACCTTC. Amino acids: CASSPMGGAYGYTF.

This clone was picked up a small number of times. The chain recombines TRBV7-3 with TRBJ2-2; a possible D gene is TRBD1 (5 bases). Trimming took off 1 base at V and 6 bases at J, with 12 bases between the two ends. CDR1 SGHTA and CDR2 FQGTGA come from the germline V gene. This CDR3 comprises 15 residues. The CDR3 bases are TGTGCCAGCAGCTTAATAACAGGACCAGCCGGGGAGCTGTTTTTT. It is translated as CASSLITGPAGELFF.

Turning to this clone: A far more abundant clone sits one base away, making this likely a read error. Other DNA sequences in this specimen translate into the identical CDR3. This chain joins TRBV10-3 and TRBJ2-3; D remains unclear. The CDR3 contains 14 residues. The V gene's germline CDR1 is ENHRY and CDR2 SYGVKD. The CDR3 nucleotides read TGTGCCATCAGTGAGTCCGAGGCCGCAGATACACAGTATTTT. Its protein is CAISESEAADTQYF.

The chain recombines TRBV5-5 with TRBJ2-7, with TRBD2 as a possible D gene (5 bases). V gave up 2 bases and J gave up 2 bases, with 17 bases separating them. The CDR3 totals 16 residues. Germline CDR1 is SGHKS and CDR2 is YYEKEE (reference sequence). DNA for the CDR3: TGTGCCAGCAGCTTTGGTCCTGACGGGAAAGCCTACGAGCAGTACTTC. Amino acids: CASSFGPDGKAYEQYF.

This clone was picked up many times. The chain carries TRBV7-7 and TRBJ2-2, with D perhaps being TRBD1 or TRBD2 (5 bases each). The V gene's germline CDR1 is SSHAT and CDR2 FNYEAQ (reference sequence). V lost 3 bases, J lost 5 bases, and 10 bases lay in between. CDR3 size: 14 residues. CDR3: CASSFRDGTGELFF. DNA for the CDR3: TGTGCCAGCAGCTTCAGGGACGGGACCGGGGAGCTGTTTTTT. The variable domain in full, completed from reference TRBV7-7 and TRBJ2-2, reads GAGVSQSPRYKVTKRGQDVTLRCDPISSHATLYWYQQALGQGPEFLTYFNYEAQPDKSGLPSDRFSAERPEGSISTLTIQRTEQRDSAMYRCASSFRDGTGELFFGEGSRLTVL.

The gene calls are TRBV7-9 and TRBJ1-2; D is unresolved. This CDR3 comprises 16 residues. V was clipped by 5 bases and J by 0 bases, with 16 bases between them. Germline CDR1 SEHNR, CDR2 FQNEAQ (reference sequence). Written as DNA, the CDR3 is TGTGCCAGCAGCCCTACACCTGACCGTACTAACTATGGCTACACCTTC. Amino acids: CASSPTPDRTNYGYTF.

The genes are TRBV9 and TRBJ2-1; D gene unclear. CDR1 and CDR2 (germline): SGDLS, YYNGEE. The length of the CDR3 is 14 residues. Trimming cost V 0 bases and J 6 bases, with 10 bases left between them. The CDR3 DNA is TGTGCCAGCAGCGTAGTCACTAACTTCAATGAGCAGTTCTTC. Protein: CASSVVTNFNEQFF.

This clone was observed many times. The chain has TRBV28 and TRBJ2-7, with D perhaps being TRBD1 or TRBD2 (5 bases each). Trimming left V 6 bases short and J 2 bases short, with 20 bases between. The germline CDR1 and CDR2 sequences are MDHEN and SYDVKM. The CDR3 consists of 16 residues. Written as DNA, the CDR3 is TGTGCCAGCAGGCCTGCCACGGGGCTCCCGCCCTACGAGCAGTACTTC. Its translation: CASRPATGLPPYEQYF. Variable domain in full (rest from reference TRBV28 and TRBJ2-7): DVKVTQSSRYLVKRTGEKVFLECVQDMDHENMFWYRQDPGLGLRLIYFSYDVKMKEKGDIPEGYSVSREKKERFSLILESASTNQTSMYLCASRPATGLPPYEQYFGPGTRLTVT.

The chain employs TRBV7-2 and TRBJ2-7, with 13 bases fitting TRBD2. With 1 base clipped from V and 5 bases from J, the junction kept 2 bases outside the gene matches. This CDR3 contains 15 residues. Germline assignment: CDR1 SGHTA and CDR2 FQGNSA. The DNA of the CDR3 is TGTGCCAGCAGCTTAGGACTAGCGGGAGGTAACGAGCAGTACTTC. Translation gives CASSLGLAGGNEQYF.

This clone was observed once. The chain joins TRBV5-1 to TRBJ1-2; 7 bases align to TRBD1. The CDR3 sequence is 17 residues long. With V trimmed by 4 bases and J by 4 bases, 16 bases remained unmatched. Germline CDR1 reads SGHRS; CDR2 reads YFSETQ. The CDR3 reads CASSPDPPQRGLYGYTF. The CDR3 nucleotides read TGCGCCAGCAGCCCCGACCCCCCACAAAGGGGGCTCTATGGCTACACCTTC.

This sequence joins TRBV6-1 and TRBJ2-7; tentative D call: TRBD1 (5 bases). Germline loops: CDR1 MNHNS, CDR2 SASEGT. This CDR3 comprises 15 residues. Trimming pared 6 bases from V and 4 bases from J, leaving 19 bases between. CDR3 in DNA: TGTGCCAGCAGGACAGTTGGTCGTGTGGGATACGAGCAGTACTTC. It is translated as CASRTVGRVGYEQYF.

This chain links TRBV28 with TRBJ2-2; 9 positions agree with TRBD1. Germline CDR1 and CDR2: MDHEN and SYDVKM. V lost 6 bases to trimming and J lost 6 bases; unmatched junction nucleotides: 8. This CDR3 is built from 15 residues. The CDR3 coding sequence is TGTGCCAGCAGCCAAACCTACAGGGGGCCCGGGGAGCTGTTTTTT. As protein: CASSQTYRGPGELFF.

This rearrangement joins TRBV28 to TRBJ1-2; a weak D match, TRBD1 (5 bases). V lost 5 bases and J 7 bases, leaving 14 bases between the germline ends. The CDR3 is 13 residues long. The germline gives CDR1 MDHEN, CDR2 SYDVKM. This CDR3 reads CASSIFSGIGYTF. The CDR3 DNA is TGTGCCAGCAGTATATTCTCAGGGATTGGCTACACCTTC.

The chain recombines TRBV9 with TRBJ2-3; TRBD2 might be the D (5 bases). From germline, CDR1 is SGDLS and CDR2 YYNGEE. V lost 0 bases to trimming and J lost 0 bases, with 8 bases between them. This CDR3 comprises 15 residues. The CDR3 sequence is CASSVVASSTDTQYF. The CDR3 DNA follows: TGTGCCAGCAGCGTAGTAGCGAGTAGCACAGATACGCAGTATTTT.

Turning to this clone: Only one base separates this from a far larger clonotype, so it likely reflects a read error. V gene TRBV15 combines with J gene TRBJ2-7; 9 bases are a match to TRBD1. The V gene end was trimmed by 0 bases and the J gene end by 5 bases; junction bases not matched to a gene: 11. The CDR3 has 17 residues. From germline, CDR1 is LNHNV and CDR2 YYDKDF (reference sequence). CDR3 in DNA: TGTGCCACCAGCAGAGATCTCATCGGACAGGGGACCCACGAGCAGTACTTC. Translating gives CATSRDLIGQGTHEQYF.

The V gene is TRBV2, the J gene TRBJ2-3; perhaps TRBD2 as D (6 bases). The CDR3 is 13 residues long. The ends were cut back, 1 base at V and 8 bases at J, with 10 bases in the middle. The germline V gene encodes CDR1 SNHLY and CDR2 FYNNEI. The CDR3, as DNA: TGTGCCAGCAGTGAAGGTGGGGGGTCTACGCAGTATTTT. It is translated as CASSEGGGSTQYF.